This TCR beta chain was sequenced during a study of blood T cell repertoires in COVID-19 (dated by TCRdb to the early 2020s). Broadly, across the study: Samples covering the acute and convalescent phases of COVID-19 were provided by collaborators in the United States, Italy and Spain. The material from the prospective study consisted of cDNA or gDNA derived from T cells, B-cell-depleted T cells, or PBMCs. The dataset comprised deeply sampled blood TCRbeta repertoires from subjects exposed to, actively infected with, or recovered from COVID-19. The repertoires were released in a freely available public database meant as a resource for research on the immune response to SARS-CoV-2. Samples were obtained from the ongoing ImmuneRACE study (first 160 participants) and from over 1,000 subjects provided by 6 global collaborators. A de-identified subject ID, COVID-19 status, age in years and sex were almost always included in the sample metadata. Where available, HLA class I and class II types were obtained from metadata supplied by the sample provider rather than from assay-based typing.

The CDR3 measures 13 amino acids from cysteine to phenylalanine. Only CDR3 DNA remains: 39 bases, in frame from the first base. Trimming takes 3 bases from V and 5 bases from J, and the germline ends sit 10 bases apart. Reading the germline V gene gives CDR1 WSHSY and CDR2 SAAADI. General study outcomes and caveats: The quantity of clinical and demographic metadata differed by source and by participant and was supplied without curation.

To note about this clone: Its antigen is unknown. No clone much larger than this one lies a single base away; base qualities are absent.

The immunoSEQ Assay, a bias-controlled multiplex PCR, was used to amplify TCRbeta CDR3 regions from genomic DNA. As for how the authors treated the data: Nucleated cell counts per sample were estimated from amplification of reference gene primers within the assay. Sequence reads were collapsed and filtered to measure the absolute abundance of every unique TCRbeta CDR3 rearrangement. Productive Simpson clonality was computed per sample as the square root of Simpson's diversity index over productive rearrangements. TCRdb holds this immuneACCESS table with in-frame rearrangements only. Some clones are missing; in checked studies, unresolved V genes explain under half, and the rest has no known cause. That table furnishes V, J and clone size, whereas the DNA furnished D and trimming. This sample holds approximately 100,000 clones; 88% were observed only once. The biggest ten clones account for 6.5% of the sample.

Whole blood was collected in K2EDTA tubes by collaborating institutions according to the institutions' own protocols. For TCRbeta analysis, collaborators shipped samples as frozen whole blood, isolated PBMCs, or DNA extracted from either of those sample types. Here the chain combines TRBV10-2 and TRBJ1-2; the D gene remains uncertain. The TCR was taken from an older woman with acute or convalescent COVID-19. The source material was peripheral blood. The CDR3 region has the sequence CASSEARKYGYTF. The DNA is TGCGCCAGCAGTGAAGCAAGAAAATATGGCTACACCTTC.